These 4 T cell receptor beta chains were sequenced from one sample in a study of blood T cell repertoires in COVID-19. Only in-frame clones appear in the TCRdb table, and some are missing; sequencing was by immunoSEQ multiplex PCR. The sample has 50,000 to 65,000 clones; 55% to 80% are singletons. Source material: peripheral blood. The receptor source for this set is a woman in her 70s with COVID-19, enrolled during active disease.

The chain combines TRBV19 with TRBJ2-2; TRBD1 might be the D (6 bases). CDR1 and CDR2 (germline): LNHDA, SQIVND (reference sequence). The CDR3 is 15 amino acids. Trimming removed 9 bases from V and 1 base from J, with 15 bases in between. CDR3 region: CASRSDRQNTGELFF. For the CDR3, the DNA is TGTGCCAGCCGCTCGGACAGACAGAACACCGGGGAGCTGTTTTTT.

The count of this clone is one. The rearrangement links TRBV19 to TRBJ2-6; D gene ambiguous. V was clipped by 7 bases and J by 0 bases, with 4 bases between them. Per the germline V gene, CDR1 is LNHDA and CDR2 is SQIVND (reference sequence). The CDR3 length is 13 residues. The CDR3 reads CASKASGANVLTF. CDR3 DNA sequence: TGTGCCAGTAAAGCCTCTGGGGCCAACGTCCTGACTTTC.

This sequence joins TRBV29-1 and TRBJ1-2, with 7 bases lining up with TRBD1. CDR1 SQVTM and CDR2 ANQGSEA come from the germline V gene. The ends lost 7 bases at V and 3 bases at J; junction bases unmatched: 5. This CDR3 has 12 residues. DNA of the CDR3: TGCAGCGCCCCTACAGGGGACTATGGCTACACCTTC. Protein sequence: CSAPTGDYGYTF.

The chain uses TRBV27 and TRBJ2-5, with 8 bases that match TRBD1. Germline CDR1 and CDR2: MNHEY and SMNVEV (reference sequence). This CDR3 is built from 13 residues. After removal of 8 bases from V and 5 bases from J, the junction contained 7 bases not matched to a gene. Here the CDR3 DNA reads TGTGCCAGCGGATGGACAGGGCGGGAGACCCAGTACTTC. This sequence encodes CASGWTGRETQYF.